This T cell receptor beta chain stems from a study of quantifying T cell responses using KT2 cells. Study at large: cDNA was made from DNase-treated RNA using alpha and beta constant primers.

This clonotype was recorded at least ten times. V lost 0 bases to trimming and J lost 5 bases, with 17 bases between them. Germline assignment: CDR1 SQVTM and CDR2 ANQGSEA. The CDR3 runs to 15 residues. A single-stranded UMI oligo with SP2 sequence was ligated to cDNA 3' ends. An equimolar mix of RC1.1 and RC1.2 primed the beta chain across TRBC1 and TRBC2. One entry per CDR3 protein, called by TCRdb with MiXCR from the UMI-ligation and nested PCR reads. The table includes 31,000 or so distinct CDR3 sequences, around 10% detected once. KT2, a clone with a known TCR, was spiked into unfractionated PBMC.

The gene calls are TRBV29-1 and TRBJ2-7, with TRBD2 as a possible D gene (6 bases). The receptor comes from a human donor. The sequencing input was PBMCs spiked with cells of the T cell clone KT2. CDR3 coding DNA: TGCAGCGTTGAAGAGTCGGGGGATCGTGTCCACGAGCAGTACTTC. Translated, it gives CSVEESGDRVHEQYF.